The 14 T cell receptor beta chains below were found in one sample sequenced in a study of T cells expressing NK-cell markers (dated by TCRdb to the early 2020s). The library was obtained by 5' RACE. Sequencing relied on an Illumina HiSeq 2000. Following reprocessing of the reads by TCRdb, the data hold one row per CDR3 protein sequence and no DNA is available. The sample's table lists a count of under 600,000 distinct CDR3 sequences. 1.4% of the sample is in the top ten clones. The sequenced sample was blood T cells: a sorted CD56 or NKG2C T cell subset, CD4+ or CD8+ T cells, or bulk PBMC T cells (not recorded which). The source is a woman aged 50 to 60 in good health. Donor details come from another sample of the same person, matched by shared clones.

The rearrangement joins TRBV6-6 to TRBJ2-5; with no DNA, the TCRdb D assignment of TRBD2 cannot be verified. CDR3 length: 16 residues. The germline gives CDR1 MNHNY, CDR2 SVGAGI (reference sequence). The CDR3 sequence is CASNSGLAGDGETQYF.

The V call is TRBV20-1, the J call TRBJ2-5; TCRdb's D call, TRBD1, is unchecked because there is no DNA. The CDR3 is made up of 14 amino acids. Germline CDR1 and CDR2: DFQATT and SNEGSKA (reference sequence). CDR3 amino acids: CSAFPPTLKETQYF.

The chain is built from TRBV19 and TRBJ2-1; TCRdb reports TRBD2, a call that lacks DNA to check it against. Per germline, CDR1 LNHDA and CDR2 SQIVND (reference sequence). This CDR3 is built from 17 residues. CDR3 amino acids: CASSRGTSGGSYNEQFF. Full variable domain (remainder filled in from reference TRBV19 and TRBJ2-1): DGGITQSPKYLFRKEGQNVTLSCEQNLNHDAMYWYRQDPGQGLRLIYYSQIVNDFQKGDIAEGYSVSREKKESFPLTVTSAQKNPTAFYLCASSRGTSGGSYNEQFFGPGTRLTVL.

The chain couples TRBV24-1 to TRBJ2-3; TCRdb returns TRBD2, unconfirmable since there is no DNA. This CDR3 region has 17 residues. The germline V gene has CDR1 KGHDR and CDR2 SFDVKD. CDR3 sequence: CATSDDYAGGSTDTQYF.

The V call is TRBV12-3 or TRBV12-4, the J call TRBJ1-6. The CDR3 consists of 15 residues. The CDR3 is CASGLAGAYNSPLHF.

The chain's CDR3 is CASNKEREALTGELFF. The V gene is TRBV6-1, the J gene TRBJ2-2; TCRdb reports TRBD2, a call that lacks DNA to check it against. CDR1 is MNHNS and CDR2 is SASEGT in the germline V gene. The CDR3 loop spans 16 amino acids.

The chain is built from TRBV19 and TRBJ1-2. CDR1 is LNHDA, CDR2 SQIVND, per germline (reference sequence). The CDR3 runs 14 residues. The CDR3 region is CASNERENNYGYTF.

The chain has TRBV18 and TRBJ1-1; as DNA is missing, the TRBD1 call by TCRdb cannot be tested. Germline CDR1 KGHSH, CDR2 LQKENI. CDR3 size: 14 residues. CDR3 sequence reads: CASSPKQGDTEAFF.

This chain uses TRBV6-5 with TRBJ2-3; no DNA is available, so the TRBD2 call from TCRdb remains unchecked. The CDR3 has 17 amino acids. CDR1 is MNHEY, CDR2 SVGAGI, per germline. CDR3 in amino acids: CASSYRGSDASPDTQYF.

The CDR3 region is CASSDDRFNEKLFF. The chain is built from TRBV12-3 or TRBV12-4 and TRBJ1-4; the TCRdb D gene call, TRBD1, has no DNA to confirm it. This CDR3 is 14 amino acids long.

The gene calls are TRBV9 and TRBJ1-6; the TRBD1 assignment by TCRdb is unverifiable without DNA. Per germline, CDR1 SGDLS and CDR2 YYNGEE. This CDR3 has 15 amino acids. This CDR3 reads CASSAEQGFNSPLHF.

The chain is built from TRBV7-3 and TRBJ2-5. Per the germline V gene, CDR1 is SGHTA and CDR2 is FQGTGA. CDR3 length: 13 residues. CDR3 in amino acids: CASSSLPQQTQYF.

The chain recombines TRBV24-1 with TRBJ1-4. Germline V gene lookup returns CDR1 KGHDR and CDR2 SFDVKD. The CDR3 is 14 residues long. CDR3 loop: CATSVGLTNEKLFF.

V is TRBV20-1 and J is TRBJ1-4. Germline assignment: CDR1 DFQATT and CDR2 SNEGSKA (reference sequence). The CDR3 has 13 residues. CDR3 sequence: CSAKGLHFEKLFF.